What follows are 27 T cell receptor beta chains derived from one specimen sequenced in a study of cytomegalovirus exposure and HLA in healthy donors. Using immunoSEQ multiplex PCR, the repertoire was profiled, and TCRdb retains in-frame clones only, with some absent. The profile shows around 160,000 clones, 70% to 90% of them singletons. The sequenced sample consisted of PBMCs. These TCRs come from a man aged 25 to 40 in good health and CMV-seropositive.

The chain recombines TRBV9 with TRBJ2-5, with 8 bases identical to TRBD1. This CDR3 is built from 15 residues. V dropped 4 bases and J dropped 1; count of bases not matched to a gene: 6. Germline V gene lookup returns CDR1 SGDLS and CDR2 YYNGEE. CDR3 loop: CASSPRQGIQETQYF. As DNA, the CDR3 is TGTGCCAGCAGCCCCCGACAGGGGATCCAAGAGACCCAGTACTTC.

DNA of the CDR3: TGTGCCAGCTCACCGGGAGGTTCCGGGGAGCCCCAGCATTTT. Amino acid sequence: CASSPGGSGEPQHF. The rearrangement uses TRBV18 and TRBJ1-5; unclear D gene. The CDR3 has 14 amino acids. V was shortened by 3 bases and J by 8 bases, with 14 bases between the two germline ends. Per germline, CDR1 KGHSH and CDR2 LQKENI.

This clone was observed a handful of times. The chain couples TRBV9 to TRBJ2-3, with a weak D call TRBD2 (5 bases). Per the germline V gene, CDR1 is SGDLS and CDR2 is YYNGEE. The CDR3 runs to 15 residues. The V end was cut by 3 bases, the J end by 7 bases, with 18 bases between. The CDR3, as DNA: TGTGCCAGCAGCGCCTATCGTACCGGGGATCATACGCAGTATTTT. It codes for CASSAYRTGDHTQYF.

This chain connects TRBV11-2 to TRBJ2-1, with unresolved D. This CDR3 is built from 12 residues. The germline V and J ends were trimmed by 4 bases and 8 bases, with 9 bases remaining between them. CDR1 and CDR2 (germline): SGHAT, FQNNGV. The CDR3 reads CASSSESDEQFF. For the CDR3, the DNA is TGTGCCAGCAGCTCCGAATCGGATGAGCAGTTCTTC.

This chain uses TRBV19 with TRBJ2-7; a possible D gene is TRBD1 (6 bases). V lost 4 bases and J 3 bases, leaving 10 bases between the germline ends. The germline CDR1 and CDR2 sequences are LNHDA and SQIVND (reference sequence). The CDR3 covers 13 residues. For the CDR3, the DNA is TGTGCCAGTAGTACGGGACACTTCTACGAGCAGTACTTC. Its protein product is CASSTGHFYEQYF.

This chain links TRBV18 with TRBJ2-2; 9 bases are a match to TRBD1. This CDR3 comprises 17 residues. Germline lookup yields CDR1 KGHSH and CDR2 LQKENI. V gave up 1 base and J gave up 5 bases; unmatched junction bases: 8. In DNA form, the CDR3 reads TGTGCCAGCTCACCACTACCACAGGGGGCCACGACCGGGGAGCTGTTTTTT. Its translation is CASSPLPQGATTGELFF.

J is TRBJ1-2 and V is TRBV6-5; D perhaps matches TRBD1 (5 bases). Germline assignment: CDR1 MNHEY and CDR2 SVGAGI. This CDR3 comprises 14 residues. V shed 5 bases and J shed 4 bases, with 14 bases lying between them. The CDR3 loop is CASSRDFRSYGYTF. Here the CDR3 DNA reads TGTGCCAGCAGTCGGGACTTCCGGAGCTATGGCTACACCTTC.

This clone was detected only once. The J gene is TRBJ1-3, the V gene TRBV4-3; tentative D call: TRBD1 (6 bases). The ends were cut back, 8 bases at V and 4 bases at J, with 15 bases in the middle. Germline V gene data show CDR1 as LGHNA and CDR2 as YSLEER. The CDR3 length is 14 residues. The CDR3 DNA reads as TGCGCCAGCCGGGGGGCGGTCACAGGAAACACCATATATTTT. Protein product: CASRGAVTGNTIYF.

The J gene is TRBJ1-4, the V gene TRBV28; weak D call: TRBD1 (6 bases). CDR1 and CDR2 (germline): MDHEN, SYDVKM. Trimming took 6 bases from V and 5 from J, leaving 16 bases between them. The CDR3 is made up of 15 amino acids. The CDR3 DNA sequence: TGTGCCAGCAGCCCAAGGGGGTCCCCAAATGAAAAACTGTTTTTT. Translated, it gives CASSPRGSPNEKLFF.

The chain is built from TRBV6-1 and TRBJ2-4; 10 bases map to TRBD2. V shed 1 base, J shed 3 bases, and the junction held 9 bases outside the gene matches. The germline V gene has CDR1 MNHNS and CDR2 SASEGT. The CDR3 is 18 amino acids. CDR3 coding DNA: TGTGCCAGCAGTGAAGGCCAGCGGGGGGGCTTCGGCAAAAACATTCAGTACTTC. Protein sequence: CASSEGQRGGFGKNIQYF.

This sequence joins TRBV6-5 and TRBJ2-5, with TRBD2 identical over 8 bases. This CDR3 is 14 amino acids long. Germline V CDR1 and CDR2: MNHEY, SVGAGI. V was pared by 5 bases and J by 2 bases, with 4 bases of the junction left unmatched. This CDR3 is CASSPGGGQETQYF. The CDR3 nucleotides are TGTGCCAGCAGTCCCGGGGGGGGGCAAGAGACCCAGTACTTC.

CDR3 amino acids: CATSRDREATDTQYF. The CDR3 DNA reads as TGTGCCACCAGCAGAGACAGGGAGGCAACAGATACGCAGTATTTT. This chain joins TRBV15 and TRBJ2-3; maybe TRBD2 (6 bases). The CDR3 has 15 amino acids. Trimming removed 0 bases from V and 3 bases from J, with 10 bases in between. CDR1 LNHNV and CDR2 YYDKDF come from the germline V gene (reference sequence).

The rearrangement joins TRBV7-2 to TRBJ1-2, with 10 bases lining up with TRBD1. The CDR3 covers 14 residues. With V trimmed by 1 base and J by 5 bases, 1 base remained unmatched. The germline V gene has CDR1 SGHTA and CDR2 FQGNSA. The CDR3 sequence: CASSLGGQGYGYTF. CDR3 sequence (DNA): TGTGCCAGCAGCTTAGGGGGACAGGGGTATGGCTACACCTTC.

Written as DNA, the CDR3 is TGTGCCAGCAGCCGCTCCCGGACAGGGAATGAAAAACTGTTTTTT. This translates into CASSRSRTGNEKLFF. The chain is built from TRBV7-2 and TRBJ1-4; 8 positions agree with TRBD1. Trimming at V came to 5 bases and at J to 5 bases, leaving 7 bases not matched to a gene. Germline loops: CDR1 SGHTA, CDR2 FQGNSA. The CDR3 is made up of 15 amino acids.

The chain carries TRBV5-1 and TRBJ2-3, with TRBD2 matching 13 bases. V dropped 4 bases and J dropped 6; count of bases not matched to a gene: 8. From germline, CDR1 is SGHRS and CDR2 YFSETQ. The CDR3 totals 16 residues. The CDR3 DNA reads as TGCGCCAGCAGCCCCCCCGGGACTAGCGGGGCGGATACGCAGTATTTT. It specifies CASSPPGTSGADTQYF.

The chain has TRBV29-1 and TRBJ1-1; TRBD1 matches 7 bases. J gave up 0 bases and V 7 bases, and 5 bases lay outside the gene matches. The CDR3 contains 13 residues. CDR1 and CDR2 from the germline V gene are SQVTM and ANQGSEA. CDR3 coding DNA: TGCAGCGCTCTGGGACAGATGAACACTGAAGCTTTCTTT. Translation: CSALGQMNTEAFF.

The chain is built from TRBV4-1 and TRBJ2-7; 10 positions agree with TRBD1. CDR1 MGHRA and CDR2 YSYEKL come from the germline V gene. V lost 0 bases and J lost 3; bases outside the gene matches: 8. The CDR3 sequence is 17 residues long. As DNA, the CDR3 is TGCGCCAGCAGCCAAGAGGACCCAGACAGGGGGCACTACGAGCAGTACTTC. Encoded protein: CASSQEDPDRGHYEQYF.

The chain joins TRBV10-3 to TRBJ1-1; D is uncertain. The V gene's germline CDR1 is ENHRY and CDR2 SYGVKD. V lost 0 bases to trimming and J lost 0 bases, with 8 bases between them. CDR3 size: 15 residues. CDR3 loop: CAISESRHLNTEAFF. The CDR3 nucleotides read TGTGCCATCAGTGAGTCGAGACACCTGAACACTGAAGCTTTCTTT.

This chain links TRBV6-6 with TRBJ1-1, with D possibly being TRBD1 (6 bases). The CDR3 sequence is 12 residues long. Germline CDR1 is MNHNY and CDR2 is SVGAGI (reference sequence). Trimming removed 5 bases from V and 6 bases from J, with 10 bases in between. For the CDR3, the DNA is TGTGCCAGCAGTCCACAGGGCCCTGAAGCTTTCTTT. This encodes CASSPQGPEAFF.

The gene calls are TRBV9 and TRBJ1-4; D is uncertain. CDR1 is SGDLS, CDR2 YYNGEE, per germline. The CDR3 covers 15 residues. With 0 bases removed from V and 8 bases from J, the gap between germline ends came to 14 bases. CDR3 nucleotide sequence: TGTGCCAGCAGCGTAGCTACCGGGATTCGGGAAAAACTGTTTTTT. Translation: CASSVATGIREKLFF.

The rearrangement links TRBV6-1 to TRBJ2-7; the D gene is possibly TRBD2 (5 bases). The CDR3 has 17 amino acids. V was pared by 4 bases and J by 0 bases, with 19 bases between. The germline CDR1 and CDR2 sequences are MNHNS and SASEGT. The CDR3 region has the DNA TGTGCCAGCAGTGTGCCGCGGTTCGGGGAGAGCTCCTACGAGCAGTACTTC. Its protein is CASSVPRFGESSYEQYF.

This chain connects TRBV4-3 to TRBJ2-5, with TRBD2 matching over 9 bases. CDR3 size: 16 residues. The germline gives CDR1 LGHNA, CDR2 YSLEER. V shed 0 bases and J 1 base; nucleotides not matched to a gene: 3. The CDR3 protein is CASSQDLAGTQETQYF. The CDR3 DNA reads TGCGCCAGCAGCCAAGACCTAGCGGGAACCCAAGAGACCCAGTACTTC.

The rearrangement uses TRBV11-2 and TRBJ2-1; D is unclear. Germline loops: CDR1 SGHAT, CDR2 FQNNGV. V lost 1 base and J 3 bases, leaving 4 bases between the germline ends. The CDR3 loop spans 13 amino acids. In DNA form, the CDR3 reads TGTGCCAGCAGCTTAGTCGGCTACAATGAGCAGTTCTTC. Amino acid sequence: CASSLVGYNEQFF.

V gene TRBV5-4 combines with J gene TRBJ1-5; D call uncertain. Trimming removed 0 bases at V and 7 bases at J, with 8 bases between. The V gene's germline CDR1 is SGHNT and CDR2 YYREEE (reference sequence). The CDR3 extends over 13 amino acids. The CDR3 sequence: CASSLDPGQPQHF. CDR3 coding DNA: TGTGCCAGCAGCTTGGACCCGGGGCAGCCCCAGCATTTT.

The chain is built from TRBV7-9 and TRBJ2-7; TRBD2 aligns across 8 bases. The CDR3 runs 14 residues. J was trimmed by 2 bases and V by 8 bases; bases with no gene match: 8. Germline V gene data show CDR1 as SEHNR and CDR2 as FQNEAQ (reference sequence). This chain's CDR3 is CASRGERGTYEQYF. Written as DNA, the CDR3 is TGTGCCAGCCGAGGGGAGCGGGGGACCTACGAGCAGTACTTC.

CDR3 coding DNA: TGTGCCAGCAGCTTAGCTATCTACAATGAGCAGTTCTTC. Encoded protein: CASSLAIYNEQFF. The rearrangement links TRBV7-9 to TRBJ2-1; the D is unclear. Germline lookup yields CDR1 SEHNR and CDR2 FQNEAQ (reference sequence). CDR3 length: 13 residues. V dropped 0 bases and J dropped 3 bases, with 3 bases sitting between them.

V usage is TRBV6-1 and J usage is TRBJ2-2; 9 nucleotides align to TRBD1. The CDR3 is made up of 15 amino acids. V shed 11 bases, J shed 3 bases, and the junction held 10 bases outside the gene matches. The germline CDR1 and CDR2 sequences are MNHNS and SASEGT. DNA of the CDR3: TGTGCCGGCGAACCGGGACAGGGATACACCGGGGAGCTGTTTTTT. Translated, it gives CAGEPGQGYTGELFF.